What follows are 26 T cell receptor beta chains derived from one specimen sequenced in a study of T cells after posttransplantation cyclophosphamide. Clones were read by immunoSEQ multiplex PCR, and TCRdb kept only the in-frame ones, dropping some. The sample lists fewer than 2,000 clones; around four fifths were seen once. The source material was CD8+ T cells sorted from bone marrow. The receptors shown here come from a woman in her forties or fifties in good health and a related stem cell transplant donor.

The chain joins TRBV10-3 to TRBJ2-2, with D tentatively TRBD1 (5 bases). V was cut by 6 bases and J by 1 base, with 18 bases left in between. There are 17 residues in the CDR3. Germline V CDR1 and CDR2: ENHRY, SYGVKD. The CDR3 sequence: CAISPTRTRMNTGELFF. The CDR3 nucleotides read TGTGCCATCAGCCCAACACGGACAAGAATGAACACCGGGGAGCTGTTTTTT.

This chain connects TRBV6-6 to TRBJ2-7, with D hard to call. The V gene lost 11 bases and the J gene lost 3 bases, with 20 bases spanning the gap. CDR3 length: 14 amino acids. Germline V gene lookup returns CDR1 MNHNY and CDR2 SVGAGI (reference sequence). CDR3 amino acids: CAAGLGLTFYEQYF. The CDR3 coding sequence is TGTGCCGCAGGATTGGGCCTAACCTTCTACGAGCAGTACTTC.

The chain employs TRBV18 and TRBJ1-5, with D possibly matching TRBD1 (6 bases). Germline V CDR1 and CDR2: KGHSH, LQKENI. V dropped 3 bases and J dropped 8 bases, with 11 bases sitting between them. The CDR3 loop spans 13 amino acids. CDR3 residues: CASSPGGLEPQHF. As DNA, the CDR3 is TGTGCCAGCTCACCGGGGGGGCTAGAGCCCCAGCATTTT. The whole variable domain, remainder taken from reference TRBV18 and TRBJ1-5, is NAGVMQNPRHLVRRRGQEARLRCSPMKGHSHVYWYRQLPEEGLKFMVYLQKENIIDESGMPKERFSAEFPKEGPSILRIQQVVRGDSAAYFCASSPGGLEPQHFGDGTRLSIL.

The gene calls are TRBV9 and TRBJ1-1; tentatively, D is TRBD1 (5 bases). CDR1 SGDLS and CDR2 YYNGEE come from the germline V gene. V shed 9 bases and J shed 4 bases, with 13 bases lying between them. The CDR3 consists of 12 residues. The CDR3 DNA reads TGTGCCACGGGCAGGGAAGTCACTGAAGCTTTCTTT. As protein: CATGREVTEAFF.

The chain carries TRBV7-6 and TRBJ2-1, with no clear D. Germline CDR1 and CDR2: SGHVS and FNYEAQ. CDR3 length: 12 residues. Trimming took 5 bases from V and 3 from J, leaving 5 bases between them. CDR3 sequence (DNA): TGTGCCAGCAGCCCAGACTACAATGAGCAGTTCTTC. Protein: CASSPDYNEQFF.

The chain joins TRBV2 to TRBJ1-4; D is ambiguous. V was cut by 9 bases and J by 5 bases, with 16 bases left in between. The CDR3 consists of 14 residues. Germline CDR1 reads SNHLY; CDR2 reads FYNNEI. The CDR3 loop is CASSDRGSNEKLFF. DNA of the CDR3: TGTGCCAGTTCCGACCGGGGTTCGAATGAAAAACTGTTTTTT.

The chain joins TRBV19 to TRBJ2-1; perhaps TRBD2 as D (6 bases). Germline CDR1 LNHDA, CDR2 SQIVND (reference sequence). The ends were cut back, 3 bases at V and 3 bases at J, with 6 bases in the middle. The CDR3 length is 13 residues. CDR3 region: CASSIGGYNEQFF. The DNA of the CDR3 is TGTGCCAGTAGTATCGGGGGCTACAATGAGCAGTTCTTC.

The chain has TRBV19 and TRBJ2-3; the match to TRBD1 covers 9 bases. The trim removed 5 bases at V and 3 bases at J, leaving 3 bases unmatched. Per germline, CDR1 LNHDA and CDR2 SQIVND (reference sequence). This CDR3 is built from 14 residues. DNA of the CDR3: TGTGCCAGTAGTCCCGACAGGGGGACAGATACGCAGTATTTT. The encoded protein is CASSPDRGTDTQYF.

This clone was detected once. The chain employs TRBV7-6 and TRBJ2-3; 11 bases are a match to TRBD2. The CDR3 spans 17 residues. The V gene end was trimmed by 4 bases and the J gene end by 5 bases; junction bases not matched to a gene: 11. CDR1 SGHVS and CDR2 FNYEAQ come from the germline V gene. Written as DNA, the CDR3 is TGTGCCAGCAGCTCTACGACTAGCGGGAATTTTGGAGATACGCAGTATTTT. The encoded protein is CASSSTTSGNFGDTQYF.

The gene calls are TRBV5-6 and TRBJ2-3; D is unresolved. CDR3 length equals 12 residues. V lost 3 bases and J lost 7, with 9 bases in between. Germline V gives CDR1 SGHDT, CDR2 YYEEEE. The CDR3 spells CASSSQVNTQYF. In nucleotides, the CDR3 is TGTGCCAGCAGCTCTCAGGTGAATACGCAGTATTTT.

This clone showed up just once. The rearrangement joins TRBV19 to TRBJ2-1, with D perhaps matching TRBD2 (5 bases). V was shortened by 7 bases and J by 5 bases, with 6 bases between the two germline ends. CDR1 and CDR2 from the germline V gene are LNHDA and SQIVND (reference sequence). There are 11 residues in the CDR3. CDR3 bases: TGTGCCAGTACCGGGGACAATGAGCAGTTCTTC. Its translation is CASTGDNEQFF.

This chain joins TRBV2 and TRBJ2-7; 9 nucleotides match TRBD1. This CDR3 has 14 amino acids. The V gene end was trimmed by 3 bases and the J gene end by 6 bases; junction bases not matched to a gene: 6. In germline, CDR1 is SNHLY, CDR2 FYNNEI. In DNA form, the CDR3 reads TGTGCCAGCAGTGATGGGGACAGGGTTTTCGAGCAGTACTTC. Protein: CASSDGDRVFEQYF.

In DNA form, the CDR3 reads TGTGCCAGCAGCTTACCCCCGGCGACGGGGGGCGACTATGGCTACACCTTC. It specifies CASSLPPATGGDYGYTF. The chain couples TRBV7-9 to TRBJ1-2; D may be TRBD1 (6 bases). CDR1 is SEHNR, CDR2 FQNEAQ, per germline (reference sequence). Trimming pared 2 bases from V and 3 bases from J, leaving 19 bases between. This CDR3 comprises 17 residues.

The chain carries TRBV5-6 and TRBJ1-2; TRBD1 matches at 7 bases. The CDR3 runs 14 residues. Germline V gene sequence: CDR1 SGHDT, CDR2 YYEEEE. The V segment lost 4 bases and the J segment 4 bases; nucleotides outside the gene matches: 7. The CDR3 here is CASSVTGNLYGYTF. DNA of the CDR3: TGTGCCAGCAGCGTGACAGGGAATCTCTATGGCTACACCTTC. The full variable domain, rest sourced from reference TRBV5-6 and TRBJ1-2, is DAGVTQSPTHLIKTRGQQVTLRCSPKSGHDTVSWYQQALGQGPQFIFQYYEEEERQRGNFPDRFSGHQFPNYSSELNVNALLLGDSALYLCASSVTGNLYGYTFGSGTRLTVV.

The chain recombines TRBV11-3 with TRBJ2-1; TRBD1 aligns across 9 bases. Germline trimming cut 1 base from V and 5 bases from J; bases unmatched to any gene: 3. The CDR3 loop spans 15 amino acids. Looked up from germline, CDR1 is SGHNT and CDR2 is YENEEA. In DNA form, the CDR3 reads TGTGCCAGCAGCTTAGGACAGGGGGAAGACAATGAGCAGTTCTTC. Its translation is CASSLGQGEDNEQFF.

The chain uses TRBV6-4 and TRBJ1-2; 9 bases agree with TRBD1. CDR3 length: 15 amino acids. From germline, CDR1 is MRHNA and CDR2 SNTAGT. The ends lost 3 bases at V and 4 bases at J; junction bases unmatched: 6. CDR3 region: CASSEMGTGIYGYTF. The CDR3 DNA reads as TGTGCCAGCAGTGAAATGGGGACAGGGATCTATGGCTACACCTTC.

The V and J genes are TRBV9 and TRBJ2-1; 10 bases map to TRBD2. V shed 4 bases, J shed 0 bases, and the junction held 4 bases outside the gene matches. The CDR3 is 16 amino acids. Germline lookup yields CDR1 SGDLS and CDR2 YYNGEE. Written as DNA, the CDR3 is TGTGCCAGCAGCCCTAGCGGGAGTCCCTCCTACAATGAGCAGTTCTTC. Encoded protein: CASSPSGSPSYNEQFF. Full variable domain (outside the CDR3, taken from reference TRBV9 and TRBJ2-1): DSGVTQTPKHLITATGQRVTLRCSPRSGDLSVYWYQQSLDQGLQFLIQYYNGEERAKGNILERFSAQQFPDLHSELNLSSLELGDSALYFCASSPSGSPSYNEQFFGPGTRLTVL.

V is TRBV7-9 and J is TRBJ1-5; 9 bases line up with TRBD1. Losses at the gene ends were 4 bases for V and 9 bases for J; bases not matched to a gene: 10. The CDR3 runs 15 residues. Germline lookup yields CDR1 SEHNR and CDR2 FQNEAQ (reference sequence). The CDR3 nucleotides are TGTGCCAGCAGCTGGGACAGGGACCCTATGTTGCCCCAGCATTTT. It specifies CASSWDRDPMLPQHF.

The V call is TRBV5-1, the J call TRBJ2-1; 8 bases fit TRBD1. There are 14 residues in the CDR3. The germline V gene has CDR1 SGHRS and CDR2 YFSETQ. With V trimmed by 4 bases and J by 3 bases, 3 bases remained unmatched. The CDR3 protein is CASSQGTGYNEQFF. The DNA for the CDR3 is TGCGCCAGCAGCCAAGGGACAGGCTACAATGAGCAGTTCTTC.

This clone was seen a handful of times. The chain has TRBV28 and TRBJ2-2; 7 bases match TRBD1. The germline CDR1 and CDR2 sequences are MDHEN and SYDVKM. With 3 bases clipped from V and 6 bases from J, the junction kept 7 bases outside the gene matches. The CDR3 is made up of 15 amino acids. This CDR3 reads CASSLGIGQAGELFF. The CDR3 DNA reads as TGTGCCAGCAGTTTGGGGATCGGACAGGCCGGGGAGCTGTTTTTT.

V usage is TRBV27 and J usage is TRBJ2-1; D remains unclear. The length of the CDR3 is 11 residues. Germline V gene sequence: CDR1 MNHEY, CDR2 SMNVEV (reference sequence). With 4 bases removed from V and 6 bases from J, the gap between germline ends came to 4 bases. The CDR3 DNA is TGTGCCAGCAGTTCGAGCAATGAGCAGTTCTTC. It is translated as CASSSSNEQFF.

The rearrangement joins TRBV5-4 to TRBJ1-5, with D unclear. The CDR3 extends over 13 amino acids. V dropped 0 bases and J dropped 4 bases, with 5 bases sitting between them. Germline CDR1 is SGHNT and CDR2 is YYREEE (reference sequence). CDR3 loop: CASSLAVNQPQHF. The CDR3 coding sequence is TGTGCCAGCAGCTTGGCAGTTAATCAGCCCCAGCATTTT.

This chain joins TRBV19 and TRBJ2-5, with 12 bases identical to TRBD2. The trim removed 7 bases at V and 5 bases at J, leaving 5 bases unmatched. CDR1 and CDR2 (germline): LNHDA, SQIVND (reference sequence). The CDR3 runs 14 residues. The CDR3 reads CASTALAGGETQYF. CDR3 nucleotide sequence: TGTGCCAGTACCGCACTAGCGGGAGGCGAGACCCAGTACTTC.

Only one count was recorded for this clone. CDR3 residues: CASSLLLAGANTGELFF. The CDR3 DNA reads as TGTGCCAGCAGCTTATTGTTAGCGGGGGCGAACACCGGGGAGCTGTTTTTT. V gene TRBV7-9 combines with J gene TRBJ2-2; 9 bases agree with TRBD2. The V segment lost 2 bases and the J segment 0 bases; nucleotides outside the gene matches: 4. CDR1 and CDR2 from the germline V gene are SEHNR and FQNEAQ (reference sequence). The length of the CDR3 is 17 residues. Full variable domain (remainder filled in from reference TRBV7-9 and TRBJ2-2): DTGVSQNPRHKITKRGQNVTFRCDPISEHNRLYWYRQTLGQGPEFLTYFQNEAQLEKSRLLSDRFSAERPKGSFSTLEIQRTEQGDSAMYLCASSLLLAGANTGELFFGEGSRLTVL.

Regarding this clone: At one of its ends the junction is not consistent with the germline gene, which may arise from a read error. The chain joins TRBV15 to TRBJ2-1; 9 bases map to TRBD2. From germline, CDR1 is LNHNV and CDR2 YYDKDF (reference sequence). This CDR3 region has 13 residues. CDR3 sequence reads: CATGSLAGNEQFF. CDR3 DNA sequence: TGTGCCACCGGCAGCCTAGCGGGGAATGAGCAGTTCTTC.

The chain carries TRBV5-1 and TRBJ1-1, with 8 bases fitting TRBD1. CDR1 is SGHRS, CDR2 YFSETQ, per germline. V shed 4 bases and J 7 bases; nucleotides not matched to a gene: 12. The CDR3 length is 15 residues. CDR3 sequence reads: CASSLTVQGAGEAFF. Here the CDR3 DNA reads TGCGCCAGCAGCCTAACAGTTCAGGGGGCGGGTGAAGCTTTCTTT.